Listed here are 32 T cell receptor beta chains from one sample, sequenced in a study of CD8+ T cells in alopecia areata. Investigators isolated RNA and reverse transcribed it into cDNA to act as the sequencing template. This table comes from immunoSEQ multiplex PCR, and its TCRdb copy is limited to in-frame clones, with some not included. The data show around 190,000 clones, around 65% seen once. As for treatment: oral pan-JAK inhibitor, 5-10 mg twice daily. The specimen comprised CD4+ T cells sorted from blood, sampled at week 4, from a patient treated with tofacitinib. All receptors derive from a human donor with alopecia areata.

Written as DNA, the CDR3 is TGTGCCAGCAGCTCCTGGGGGACTGAAGCTTTCTTT. It specifies CASSSWGTEAFF. The V call is TRBV7-9, the J call TRBJ1-1, with D possibly being TRBD1 (5 bases). V was shortened by 4 bases and J by 5 bases, with 8 bases between the two germline ends. This CDR3 has 12 residues. CDR1 and CDR2 (germline): SEHNR, FQNEAQ (reference sequence).

The chain combines TRBV4-3 with TRBJ1-2; no clear D. Deletions cut 0 bases from V and 1 base from J, with 6 bases between. CDR1 is LGHNA and CDR2 is YSLEER in the germline V gene. The CDR3 extends over 14 amino acids. The CDR3 sequence: CASSQEGYNYGYTF. The CDR3 DNA reads as TGCGCCAGCAGCCAAGAGGGATATAACTATGGCTACACCTTC.

There are a few counts of this clone. The gene calls are TRBV2 and TRBJ2-5; 7 bases align to TRBD1. Unmatched junction bases numbered 6, after V lost 8 bases and J lost 0 bases. This CDR3 is built from 14 residues. The germline V gene encodes CDR1 SNHLY and CDR2 FYNNEI. CDR3 loop: CASGRQGHQETQYF. CDR3 sequence (DNA): TGTGCCAGCGGGAGACAGGGCCACCAAGAGACCCAGTACTTC. Using reference TRBV2 and TRBJ2-5 for the parts outside the CDR3, the full variable domain is EPEVTQTPSHQVTQMGQEVILRCVPISNHLYFYWYRQILGQKVEFLVSFYNNEISEKSEIFDDQFSVERPDGSNFTLKIRSTKLEDSAMYFCASGRQGHQETQYFGPGTRLLVL.

This sequence joins TRBV29-1 and TRBJ1-5; D might be TRBD1 (5 bases). Trimming removed 3 bases from V and 7 bases from J, with 13 bases in between. CDR1 and CDR2 from the germline V gene are SQVTM and ANQGSEA. CDR3 length: 13 amino acids. CDR3 nucleotides: TGCAGCGTTGAGGTGGATAGGGGCCAGCCCCAGCATTTT. Translated, it gives CSVEVDRGQPQHF.

The count of this clone is one. This rearrangement joins TRBV11-2 to TRBJ1-1, with no clear D. Germline-derived CDR1 and CDR2 are SGHAT and FQNNGV. V was clipped by 5 bases and J by 1 base, with 11 bases between them. CDR3 length: 14 amino acids. The CDR3 region has the DNA TGTGCCAGCAGCCCCCCCTCAGGGAACACTGAAGCTTTCTTT. It specifies CASSPPSGNTEAFF.

The chain employs TRBV7-2 and TRBJ1-1; D might be TRBD1 (6 bases). This CDR3 is built from 13 residues. Germline V CDR1 and CDR2: SGHTA, FQGNSA. Deletions cut 3 bases from V and 5 bases from J, with 10 bases between. The DNA for the CDR3 is TGTGCCAGCAGCTTGTTCACAGGGACTGAAGCTTTCTTT. This sequence encodes CASSLFTGTEAFF. The full variable domain, its missing parts supplied by reference TRBV7-2 and TRBJ1-1, is GAGVSQSPSNKVTEKGKDVELRCDPISGHTALYWYRQSLGQGLEFLIYFQGNSAPDKSGLPSDRFSAERTGGSVSTLTIQRTQQEDSAVYLCASSLFTGTEAFFGQGTRLTVV.

The chain uses TRBV20-1 and TRBJ1-1; tentatively, D is TRBD1 (5 bases). The length of the CDR3 is 11 residues. Trimming cost V 6 bases and J 5 bases, with 10 bases left between them. CDR1 and CDR2 from the germline V gene are DFQATT and SNEGSKA (reference sequence). The CDR3, as DNA: TGCAGTGCCGGGAGGGGAACTGAAGCTTTCTTT. It codes for CSAGRGTEAFF.

The chain carries TRBV5-6 and TRBJ2-6; D is undetermined. Germline assignment: CDR1 SGHDT and CDR2 YYEEEE. V gave up 1 base and J gave up 2 bases, with 4 bases separating them. This CDR3 is built from 14 residues. The CDR3 DNA reads as TGTGCCAGCAGCTTGTATGCTGGGGCCAACGTCCTGACTTTC. It specifies CASSLYAGANVLTF.

The chain employs TRBV30 and TRBJ1-2; D unclear. Deletions cut 1 base from V and 7 bases from J, with 10 bases between. There are 12 residues in the CDR3. Germline values: CDR1 GTSNPN, CDR2 SVGIG (reference sequence). CDR3 nucleotide sequence: TGTGCCTGGAGTGCAGGAGTGGGTGGCTACACCTTC. Protein product: CAWSAGVGGYTF.

CDR3 region: CASSPGEPSGNTIYF. Here the CDR3 DNA reads TGCGCCAGCAGCCCGGGAGAACCCTCTGGAAACACCATATATTTT. This chain joins TRBV5-1 and TRBJ1-3; D is uncertain. CDR1 SGHRS and CDR2 YFSETQ come from the germline V gene. The CDR3 runs 15 residues. Trimming left V 4 bases short and J 0 bases short, with 11 bases between. Variable domain in full (rest from reference TRBV5-1 and TRBJ1-3): KAGVTQTPRYLIKTRGQQVTLSCSPISGHRSVSWYQQTPGQGLQFLFEYFSETQRNKGNFPGRFSGRQFSNSRSEMNVSTLELGDSALYLCASSPGEPSGNTIYFGEGSWLTVV.

This clone showed up just a few times. The rearrangement links TRBV27 to TRBJ1-6, with unresolved D. Trimming left V 0 bases short and J 10 bases short, with 10 bases between. The CDR3 has 14 amino acids. Looked up from germline, CDR1 is MNHEY and CDR2 is SMNVEV (reference sequence). The CDR3 reads CASSLSLGGSPLHF. In DNA form, the CDR3 reads TGTGCCAGCAGTTTATCGCTGGGCGGCTCACCCCTCCACTTT.

The rearrangement joins TRBV15 to TRBJ2-5; TRBD2 matches at 8 bases. The trim removed 7 bases at V and 9 bases at J, leaving 13 bases unmatched. The CDR3 loop spans 14 amino acids. CDR1 is LNHNV and CDR2 is YYDKDF in the germline V gene (reference sequence). The CDR3 DNA follows: TGTGCCACCAACCTCGGGGGACTAGAGTATGCCCAGTACTTC. Residues: CATNLGGLEYAQYF. The complete variable domain, with remaining parts taken from reference TRBV15 and TRBJ2-5, reads DAMVIQNPRYQVTQFGKPVTLSCSQTLNHNVMYWYQQKSSQAPKLLFHYYDKDFNNEADTPDNFQSRRPNTSFCFLDIRSPGLGDTAMYLCATNLGGLEYAQYFGPGTRLLVL.

Only a few counts were recorded for this clone. The chain recombines TRBV7-9 with TRBJ1-2; D is perhaps TRBD1 (5 bases). The V gene lost 4 bases and the J gene lost 6 bases, with 12 bases spanning the gap. Germline CDR1 and CDR2: SEHNR and FQNEAQ (reference sequence). The CDR3 sequence is 13 residues long. The DNA for the CDR3 is TGTGCCAGCAGCTCCCAGGGAACGGATGGCTACACCTTC. Protein product: CASSSQGTDGYTF.

The CDR3 coding sequence is TGCAGCGAAGCCAAGAAAGCAGATACGCAGTATTTT. Translation: CSEAKKADTQYF. V is TRBV29-1 and J is TRBJ2-3; D is unresolved. CDR3 size: 12 residues. Germline lookup yields CDR1 SQVTM and CDR2 ANQGSEA. V lost 7 bases and J 4 bases, leaving 12 bases between the germline ends.

The chain links TRBV12-5 to TRBJ1-1, with D tentatively TRBD1 (6 bases). Deletions cut 11 bases from V and 10 bases from J, with 20 bases between. This CDR3 comprises 12 residues. Germline values: CDR1 LGHNT, CDR2 FRNRAP. CDR3 loop: CAWSAGGAGAFF. For the CDR3, the DNA is TGTGCTTGGAGCGCGGGGGGCGCAGGAGCTTTCTTT.

The CDR3 sequence is CASSQGSEAFF. For the CDR3, the DNA is TGTGCCAGCAGTCAGGGGTCTGAAGCTTTCTTT. The genes are TRBV6-5 and TRBJ1-1; TRBD1 is a possible D gene (6 bases). CDR3 length: 11 residues. Trimming cost V 5 bases and J 6 bases, with 7 bases left between them. Germline assignment: CDR1 MNHEY and CDR2 SVGAGI.

This clone was observed a handful of times. The chain joins TRBV11-3 to TRBJ2-1; tentative D call: TRBD1 (5 bases). In germline, CDR1 is SGHNT, CDR2 YENEEA. The CDR3 runs 12 residues. Trimming stripped 2 bases from V and 9 bases from J, with 8 bases between. The CDR3 protein is CASSLQGFEQFF. The CDR3, as DNA: TGTGCCAGCAGCTTACAGGGTTTTGAGCAGTTCTTC.

This chain links TRBV7-2 with TRBJ1-2; D is perhaps TRBD1 (5 bases). V lost 5 bases and J 8 bases, leaving 12 bases between the germline ends. The CDR3 runs to 12 residues. Germline V gene sequence: CDR1 SGHTA, CDR2 FQGNSA. CDR3 amino acids: CASSPGWDGYTF. The CDR3 DNA reads TGTGCCAGCAGCCCAGGATGGGACGGCTACACCTTC.

This rearrangement joins TRBV4-2 to TRBJ1-1, with 8 positions matching TRBD1. The CDR3 totals 14 residues. Germline CDR1 reads LGHNA; CDR2 reads YNFKEQ. After removal of 3 bases from V and 2 bases from J, the junction contained 2 bases not matched to a gene. CDR3 bases: TGTGCCAGCAGCCAGGGACAGGCTAACACTGAAGCTTTCTTT. Its protein is CASSQGQANTEAFF.

This sequence joins TRBV29-1 and TRBJ2-2; TRBD1 agrees at 10 bases. Looked up from germline, CDR1 is SQVTM and CDR2 is ANQGSEA. With 6 bases clipped from V and 7 bases from J, the junction kept 2 bases outside the gene matches. The CDR3 covers 12 residues. The CDR3 bases are TGCAGCGTGGGACAGGGGAGCGGGGAGCTGTTTTTT. Its translation: CSVGQGSGELFF.

V is TRBV19 and J is TRBJ1-2, with 10 bases that match TRBD1. The length of the CDR3 is 12 residues. The germline V gene has CDR1 LNHDA and CDR2 SQIVND (reference sequence). V trimming: 9 bases; J trimming: 6 bases; junction bases outside the gene matches: 4. In nucleotides, the CDR3 is TGTGCCAGCTACGGACAGGGGGATGGCTACACCTTC. Amino acid sequence: CASYGQGDGYTF.

The gene calls are TRBV27 and TRBJ1-4; a weak D match, TRBD1 (5 bases). CDR3 size: 14 residues. With 3 bases removed from V and 1 base from J, the gap between germline ends came to 6 bases. CDR1 and CDR2 from the germline V gene are MNHEY and SMNVEV (reference sequence). CDR3 sequence: CASSFGGTNEKLFF. As DNA, the CDR3 is TGTGCCAGCAGTTTCGGGGGAACTAATGAAAAACTGTTTTTT.

V gene TRBV7-2 combines with J gene TRBJ1-1, with a weak D call TRBD1 (6 bases). Germline values: CDR1 SGHTA, CDR2 FQGNSA. V was trimmed by 4 bases and J by 11 bases, leaving 20 bases between them. This CDR3 comprises 14 residues. Here the CDR3 reads CASSSLLRGASAFF. The CDR3 region has the DNA TGTGCCAGCAGCTCCTTACTCCGGGGGGCTTCGGCTTTCTTT. The full variable domain, completed using reference TRBV7-2 and TRBJ1-1, is GAGVSQSPSNKVTEKGKDVELRCDPISGHTALYWYRQSLGQGLEFLIYFQGNSAPDKSGLPSDRFSAERTGGSVSTLTIQRTQQEDSAVYLCASSSLLRGASAFFGQGTRLTVV.

V usage is TRBV11-2 and J usage is TRBJ2-3; TRBD2 matches at 9 bases. Germline CDR1 SGHAT, CDR2 FQNNGV. Trimming removed 4 bases from V and 1 base from J; junction bases left unmatched: 9. The CDR3 contains 17 residues. This CDR3 is CASSSGLATLGTDTQYF. CDR3 bases: TGTGCCAGCAGCTCGGGACTAGCAACTCTTGGCACAGATACGCAGTATTTT. Supplemented by reference TRBV11-2 and TRBJ2-3, the full variable domain reads EAGVAQSPRYKIIEKRQSVAFWCNPISGHATLYWYQQILGQGPKLLIQFQNNGVVDDSQLPKDRFSAERLKGVDSTLKIQPAKLEDSAVYLCASSSGLATLGTDTQYFGPGTRLTVL.

V gene TRBV4-2 combines with J gene TRBJ1-1; no firm D call. With 4 bases removed from V and 7 bases from J, the gap between germline ends came to 19 bases. Germline V gives CDR1 LGHNA, CDR2 YNFKEQ. The CDR3 is 15 amino acids. CDR3 bases: TGTGCCAGCAGCCCTTTGGGCAGCCTTAAAGTTGAAGCTTTCTTT. This translates into CASSPLGSLKVEAFF.

The chain employs TRBV25-1 and TRBJ2-5, with 12 bases that match TRBD2. The CDR3 length is 13 residues. Per the germline V gene, CDR1 is MGHDK and CDR2 is SYGVNS. J was trimmed by 5 bases and V by 6 bases; bases with no gene match: 1. In DNA form, the CDR3 reads TGTGCCAGCAGACTAGCGGGGGGTGAGACCCAGTACTTC. The encoded protein is CASRLAGGETQYF.

The V gene is TRBV27, the J gene TRBJ2-2; D is possibly TRBD1 (6 bases). CDR1 is MNHEY and CDR2 is SMNVEV in the germline V gene (reference sequence). The CDR3 is made up of 17 amino acids. Between the trimmed V and J ends, which lost 6 bases and 5 bases, there was a span of 22 bases. The CDR3 nucleotides are TGTGCCAGCAGGCCATGGGGGCACGGTTTGGTAACCGGGGAGCTGTTTTTT. Encoded protein: CASRPWGHGLVTGELFF.

The V call is TRBV4-3, the J call TRBJ2-5; D not resolved. The V gene's germline CDR1 is LGHNA and CDR2 YSLEER. V lost 1 base, J lost 4 bases, and 13 bases lay in between. This CDR3 has 15 residues. The CDR3 bases are TGCGCCAGCAGCCAAGGGTTGCAAATGGTAGAGACCCAGTACTTC. This codes for CASSQGLQMVETQYF.

The CDR3, as DNA: TGTGCCATCAGTGAGAGTCTTTCGAGGGACACTGAAGCTTTCTTT. It is translated as CAISESLSRDTEAFF. This chain uses TRBV10-3 with TRBJ1-1; no definite D call. The CDR3 runs to 15 residues. Trimming pared 2 bases from V and 3 bases from J, leaving 13 bases between. CDR1 and CDR2 (germline): ENHRY, SYGVKD.

The V call is TRBV29-1, the J call TRBJ2-5; possible D gene TRBD2, 5 bases. From germline, CDR1 is SQVTM and CDR2 ANQGSEA. There are 14 residues in the CDR3. V lost 4 bases to trimming and J lost 2 bases, with 14 bases between them. The CDR3 DNA sequence: TGCAGCGTTGGACCTATGGACTCACAAGAGACCCAGTACTTC. Its protein product is CSVGPMDSQETQYF.

DNA of the CDR3: TGCGCCAGCAGCTCGTTGACAGGTCAACAAGAGACCCAGTACTTC. Translated: CASSSLTGQQETQYF. This chain links TRBV5-1 with TRBJ2-5; tentatively, D is TRBD1 (6 bases). Germline V gives CDR1 SGHRS, CDR2 YFSETQ. The CDR3 length is 15 residues. Trimming pared 3 bases from V and 2 bases from J, leaving 14 bases between.

The genes are TRBV2 and TRBJ2-5; 12 nucleotides line up with TRBD2. The CDR3 spans 16 residues. From germline, CDR1 is SNHLY and CDR2 FYNNEI. Trimming removed 7 bases from V and 0 bases from J; junction bases left unmatched: 6. Here the CDR3 reads CASKRGLAGNQETQYF. The CDR3 nucleotides are TGTGCCAGCAAACGCGGACTAGCGGGGAACCAAGAGACCCAGTACTTC.